The subject of this entry is one T cell receptor beta chain. Its antigen remains unidentified. The length of the CDR3 is 11 residues. Trimming removed 4 bases at V and 6 bases at J, with 7 bases between. The germline V gene has CDR1 SNHLY and CDR2 FYNNEI. The data were obtained in a study of OX40 agonist ivuxolimab in advanced cancers. Turning to the study itself: Partial responses occurred in Three dose-escalation patients, one with hepatocellular carcinoma and two with cutaneous melanoma. Notes on the study in general: CD4+ T cells averaged fewer expanded clones than CD8+ T cells. Part of the nonresponder group also had normalized T-cell clonal expansion that was low.

The method was immunoSEQ multiplex PCR; TCRdb's version includes in-frame clones alone and lacks a portion of them. The data show tens of thousands of clones, with 84% seen just once and around 13% held by the top ten. The receptor's source is an adult with an advanced solid tumor such as melanoma, head and neck, liver or kidney cancer. V gene TRBV2 combines with J gene TRBJ2-7, with D possibly being TRBD1 (6 bases). The starting material was CD4+ or CD8+ T cells sorted from blood, obtained in a trial of the OX40 agonist ivuxolimab. The CDR3 region is CASSVGAEQYF. The CDR3 DNA reads as TGTGCCAGCAGTGTGGGGGCCGAGCAGTACTTC.